This T cell receptor (beta chain) derives from a study of T cells in Graves' hyperthyroidism and ophthalmopathy. Study-wide findings and caveats: Blood shared most expanded thyroid clonotypes above 0.001. From stable hyperthyroidism, ophthalmopathy was set apart by a 13 V-J model.

About this clonotype itself: No antigen is known for it. The junction does not match germline at one end; this may be a read error.

Stable hyperthyroidism: no ophthalmopathy progression over 18 months of follow-up. Clinicians diagnosed patients from clinical symptoms, serum thyroxine and TRAb, thyroid ultrasound and orbital computed tomography. Germline values: CDR1 SGHAT, CDR2 FQDESV (reference sequence). The CDR3 runs to 13 residues. TCR beta CDR3 sequences were amplified from RNA transcripts. HTBI primers drove first-round RT-PCR of the TCR CDR3. A single record per CDR3 protein comes from TCRdb applying MiXCR to the multiplex PCR reads. The sample has around 540,000 distinct CDR3 sequences, 40% to 55% seen once; the top ten hold about 7.9%.

The rearrangement uses TRBV11-1 and TRBJ2-7; perhaps TRBD1 as D (6 bases). Material: peripheral blood or thyroid tissue (not recorded which). This TCR was recovered from a young woman with Graves' hyperthyroidism. The CDR3 sequence is CASKGRGSGEQYF. As DNA, the CDR3 is TGCGCCAGCAAGGGTAGGGGGTCTGGAGAGCAGTACTTC.